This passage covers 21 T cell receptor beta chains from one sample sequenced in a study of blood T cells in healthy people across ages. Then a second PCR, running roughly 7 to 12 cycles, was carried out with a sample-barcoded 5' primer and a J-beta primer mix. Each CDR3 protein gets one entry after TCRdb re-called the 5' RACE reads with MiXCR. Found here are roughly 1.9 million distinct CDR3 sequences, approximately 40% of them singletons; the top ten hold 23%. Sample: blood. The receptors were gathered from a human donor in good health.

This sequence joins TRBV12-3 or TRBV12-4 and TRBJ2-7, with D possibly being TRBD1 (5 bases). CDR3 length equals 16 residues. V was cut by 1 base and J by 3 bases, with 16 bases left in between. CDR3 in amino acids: CASSLGLWQGGYEQYF. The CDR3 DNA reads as TGTGCCAGCAGTTTAGGCTTGTGGCAGGGTGGCTACGAGCAGTACTTC.

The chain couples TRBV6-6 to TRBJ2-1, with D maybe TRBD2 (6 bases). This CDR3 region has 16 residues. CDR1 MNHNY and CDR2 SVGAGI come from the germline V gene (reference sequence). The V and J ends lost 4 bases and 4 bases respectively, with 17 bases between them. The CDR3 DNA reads TGTGCCAGCAGTTTGATCGTAGGAGGGAATTACAATGAGCAGTTCTTC. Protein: CASSLIVGGNYNEQFF.

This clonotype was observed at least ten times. For the CDR3, the DNA is TGCAGCGTTGCCAGGACAGGCCAAGAGACCCAGTACTTC. It translates to CSVARTGQETQYF. The genes are TRBV29-1 and TRBJ2-5; the match to TRBD1 covers 7 bases. This CDR3 region has 13 residues. Germline V CDR1 and CDR2: SQVTM, ANQGSEA. J was trimmed by 1 base and V by 4 bases; bases with no gene match: 3.

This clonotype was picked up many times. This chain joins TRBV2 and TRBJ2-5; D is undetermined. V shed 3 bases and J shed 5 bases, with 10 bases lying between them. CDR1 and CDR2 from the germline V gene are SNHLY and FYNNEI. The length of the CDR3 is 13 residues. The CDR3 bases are TGTGCCAGCAGTGAGGTTTCGAGGGAGACCCAGTACTTC. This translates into CASSEVSRETQYF.

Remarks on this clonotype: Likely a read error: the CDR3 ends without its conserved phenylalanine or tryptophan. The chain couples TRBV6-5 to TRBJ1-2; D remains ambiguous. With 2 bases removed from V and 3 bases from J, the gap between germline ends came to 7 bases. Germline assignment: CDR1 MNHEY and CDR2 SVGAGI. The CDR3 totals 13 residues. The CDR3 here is CASSYDRYYGYTL. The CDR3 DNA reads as TGTGCCAGCAGTTACGATCGATACTATGGCTACACCTTA.

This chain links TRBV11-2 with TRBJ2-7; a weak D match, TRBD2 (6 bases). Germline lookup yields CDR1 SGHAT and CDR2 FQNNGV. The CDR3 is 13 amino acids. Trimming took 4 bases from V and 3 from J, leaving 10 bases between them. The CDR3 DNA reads TGTGCCAGCAGCTCCCGGGACTTCTACGAGCAGTACTTC. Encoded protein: CASSSRDFYEQYF.

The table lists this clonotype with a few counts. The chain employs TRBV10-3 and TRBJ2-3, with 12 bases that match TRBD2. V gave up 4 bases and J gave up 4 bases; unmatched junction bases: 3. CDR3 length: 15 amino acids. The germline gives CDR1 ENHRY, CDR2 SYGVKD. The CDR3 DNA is TGTGCCATCAGTGGATCTAGCGGGGGGGCAGATACGCAGTATTTT. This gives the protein CAISGSSGGADTQYF.

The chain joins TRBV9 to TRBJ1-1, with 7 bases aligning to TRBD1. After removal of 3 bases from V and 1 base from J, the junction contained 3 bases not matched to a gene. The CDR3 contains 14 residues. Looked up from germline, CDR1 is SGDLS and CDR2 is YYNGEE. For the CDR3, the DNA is TGTGCCAGCAGCGAAACAGGGGAGAACACTGAAGCTTTCTTT. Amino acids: CASSETGENTEAFF.

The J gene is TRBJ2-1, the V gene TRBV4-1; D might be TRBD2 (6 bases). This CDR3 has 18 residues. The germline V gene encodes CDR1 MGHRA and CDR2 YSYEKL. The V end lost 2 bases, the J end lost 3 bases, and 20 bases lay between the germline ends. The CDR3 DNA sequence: TGCGCCAGCAGCCAAATAGCGGTTCACCCGAAAATCTACAATGAGCAGTTCTTC. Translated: CASSQIAVHPKIYNEQFF.

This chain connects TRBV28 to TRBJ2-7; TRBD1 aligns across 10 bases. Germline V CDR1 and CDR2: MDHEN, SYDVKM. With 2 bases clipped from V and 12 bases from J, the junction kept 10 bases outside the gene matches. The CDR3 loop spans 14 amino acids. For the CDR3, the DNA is TGTGCCAGCAGTTTAACGGAGGACAGGGGGAGTCTGTACTTC. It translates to CASSLTEDRGSLYF.

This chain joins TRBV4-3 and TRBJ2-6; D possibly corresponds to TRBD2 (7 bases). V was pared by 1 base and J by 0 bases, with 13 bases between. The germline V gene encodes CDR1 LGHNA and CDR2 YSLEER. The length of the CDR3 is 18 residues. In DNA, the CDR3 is TGCGCCAGCAGCCAAGCGTGGGGGGGCCTCTCTGGGGCCAACGTCCTGACTTTC. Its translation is CASSQAWGGLSGANVLTF.

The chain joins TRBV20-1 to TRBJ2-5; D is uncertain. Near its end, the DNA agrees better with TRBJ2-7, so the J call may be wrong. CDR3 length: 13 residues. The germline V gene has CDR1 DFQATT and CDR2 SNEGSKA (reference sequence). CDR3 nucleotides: TGCAGTGCTGCTCGGACGGGCCCAAACGAGCAGTACTTC. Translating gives CSAARTGPNEQYF.

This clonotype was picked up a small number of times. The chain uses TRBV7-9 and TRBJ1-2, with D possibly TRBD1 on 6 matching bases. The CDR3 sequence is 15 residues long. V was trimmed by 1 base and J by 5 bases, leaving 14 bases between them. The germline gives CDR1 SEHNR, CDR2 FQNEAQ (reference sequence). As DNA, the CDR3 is TGTGCCAGCAGCTTAGGCGGGGGGCGCTCTTATGGCTACACCTTC. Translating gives CASSLGGGRSYGYTF.

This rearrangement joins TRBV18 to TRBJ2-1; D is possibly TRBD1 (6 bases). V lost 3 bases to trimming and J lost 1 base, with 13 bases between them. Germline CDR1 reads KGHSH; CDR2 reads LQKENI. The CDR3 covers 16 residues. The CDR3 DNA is TGTGCCAGCTCACCCCTGTTGGGGGCGTCCTACAATGAGCAGTTCTTC. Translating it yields CASSPLLGASYNEQFF.

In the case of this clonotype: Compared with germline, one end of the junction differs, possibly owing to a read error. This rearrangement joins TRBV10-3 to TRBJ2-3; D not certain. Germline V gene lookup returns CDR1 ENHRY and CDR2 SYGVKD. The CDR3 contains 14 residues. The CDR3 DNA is TGTGCTATCAGTGAGTACCGTTTTCCGGATACGCAGTATTTT. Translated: CAISEYRFPDTQYF.

In DNA, the CDR3 is TGTGCCAGCAGCTTACGACCAAGGGCAGATACGCAGTATTTT. Translated: CASSLRPRADTQYF. The genes are TRBV7-2 and TRBJ2-3; D remains ambiguous. Germline CDR1 reads SGHTA; CDR2 reads FQGNSA. V gave up 2 bases and J gave up 4 bases, with 10 bases separating them. The CDR3 consists of 14 residues.

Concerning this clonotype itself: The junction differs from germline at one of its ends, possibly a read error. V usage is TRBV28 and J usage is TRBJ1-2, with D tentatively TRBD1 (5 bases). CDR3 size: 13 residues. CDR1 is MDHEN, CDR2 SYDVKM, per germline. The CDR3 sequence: CTIGRGANYGYTF. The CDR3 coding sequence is TGTACCATCGGTAGAGGGGCGAACTATGGTTACACCTTC.

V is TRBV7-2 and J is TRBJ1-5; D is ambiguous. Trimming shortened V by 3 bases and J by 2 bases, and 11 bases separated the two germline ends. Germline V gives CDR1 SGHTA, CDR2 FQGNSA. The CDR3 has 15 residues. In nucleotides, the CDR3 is TGTGCCAGCAGCTTTGATAGGGCCGGCAATCAGCCCCAGCATTTT. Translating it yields CASSFDRAGNQPQHF. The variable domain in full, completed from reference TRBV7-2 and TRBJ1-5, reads GAGVSQSPSNKVTEKGKDVELRCDPISGHTALYWYRQSLGQGLEFLIYFQGNSAPDKSGLPSDRFSAERTGGSVSTLTIQRTQQEDSAVYLCASSFDRAGNQPQHFGDGTRLSIL.

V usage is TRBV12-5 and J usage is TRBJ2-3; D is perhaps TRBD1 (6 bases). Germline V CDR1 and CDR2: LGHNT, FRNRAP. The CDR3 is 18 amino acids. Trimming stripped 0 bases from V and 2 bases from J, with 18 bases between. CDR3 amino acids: CASGLVRDGQTDTDTQYF. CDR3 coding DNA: TGTGCTAGTGGTTTGGTCCGAGACGGACAGACCGACACAGATACGCAGTATTTT.

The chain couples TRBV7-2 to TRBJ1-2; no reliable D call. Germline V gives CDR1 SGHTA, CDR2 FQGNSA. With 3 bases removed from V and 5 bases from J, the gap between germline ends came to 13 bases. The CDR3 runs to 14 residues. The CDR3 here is CASSFGHSGYGYTF. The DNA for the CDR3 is TGTGCCAGCAGCTTTGGGCATTCGGGGTATGGCTACACCTTC.

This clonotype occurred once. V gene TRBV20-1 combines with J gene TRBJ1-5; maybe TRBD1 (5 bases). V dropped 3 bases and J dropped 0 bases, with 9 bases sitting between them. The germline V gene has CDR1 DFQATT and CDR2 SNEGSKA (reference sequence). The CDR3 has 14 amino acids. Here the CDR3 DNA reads TGCAGTGCTAGTGTTGGGACTAGCAATCAGCCCCAGCATTTT. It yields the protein CSASVGTSNQPQHF.